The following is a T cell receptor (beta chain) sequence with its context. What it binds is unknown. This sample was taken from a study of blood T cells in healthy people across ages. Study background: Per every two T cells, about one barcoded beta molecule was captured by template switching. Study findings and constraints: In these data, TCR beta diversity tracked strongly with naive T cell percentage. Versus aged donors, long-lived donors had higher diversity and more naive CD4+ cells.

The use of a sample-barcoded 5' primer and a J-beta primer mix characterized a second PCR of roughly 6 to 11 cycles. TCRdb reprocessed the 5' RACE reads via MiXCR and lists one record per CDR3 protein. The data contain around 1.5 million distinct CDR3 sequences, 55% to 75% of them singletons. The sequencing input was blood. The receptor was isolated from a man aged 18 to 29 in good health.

This chain's CDR3 is CASGAGLYEQYF. Here the CDR3 DNA reads TGTGCCAGCGGAGCCGGGCTCTACGAGCAGTACTTC. V gene TRBV28 combines with J gene TRBJ2-7; D unclear. The germline V gene encodes CDR1 MDHEN and CDR2 SYDVKM. The CDR3 covers 12 residues. Trimming removed 8 bases at V and 3 bases at J, with 11 bases between.